This T cell receptor beta chain was profiled in a study of T cell responses to AZD1222 COVID-19 vaccine. V dropped 1 base and J dropped 5 bases, with 6 bases sitting between them. This CDR3 has 13 amino acids. Assay used: immunoSEQ multiplex PCR; TCRdb lists only in-frame clones, some missing. The sample includes around 140,000 clones, approximately 86% of them seen just once. The TCR comes from an adult who received the AZD1222 COVID-19 vaccine. The chain uses TRBV12-3 or TRBV12-4 and TRBJ1-5; D uncertain. Sequencing used peripheral blood, obtained 28 days after the second AZD1222 dose. CDR3 sequence (DNA): TGTGCCAGCAGTTTAGGGCAGGATCAGCCCCAGCATTTT. It yields the protein CASSLGQDQPQHF.